This TCR beta chain was sequenced for a study of blood T cells in healthy people across ages. A J-beta primer mix and a sample-barcoded 5' primer were used in a second PCR of about 7 to 12 cycles. Tags on each cDNA molecule came from a template-switch adaptor with 12 random nucleotides. TCRdb processed the 5' RACE reads anew with MiXCR; each CDR3 protein has one entry. The sample contains around 1.5 million distinct CDR3 sequences, roughly 32% of which appear only once. CDR3 length: 16 residues. CDR1 is SEHNR, CDR2 FQNEAQ, per germline (reference sequence). V was pared by 6 bases and J by 1 base, with 10 bases of the junction left unmatched. This clonotype was observed a handful of times. Its antigen remains unknown. Broader study findings: When one million T cells were used, diversity estimates were thought to be underestimates.

Each donor's blood draw was 7.5 to 10 milliliters of peripheral blood. The chain couples TRBV7-9 to TRBJ2-3, with TRBD2 matching over 7 bases. This TCR came from a woman in her twenties or thirties in good health. The source material was blood. For the CDR3, the DNA is TGTGCCAGCAGTCCAATGCAGCGGGGACGCACAGATACGCAGTATTTT. Its translation: CASSPMQRGRTDTQYF.